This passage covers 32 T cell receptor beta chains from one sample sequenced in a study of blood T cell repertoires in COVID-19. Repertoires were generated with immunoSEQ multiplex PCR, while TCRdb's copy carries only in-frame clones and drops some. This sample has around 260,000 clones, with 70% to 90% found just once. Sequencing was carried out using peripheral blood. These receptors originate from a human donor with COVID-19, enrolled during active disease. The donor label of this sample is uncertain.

CDR3 sequence (DNA): TGTGCCAGCAGCCTAGGGACAGAGGGGGTGAGTCCCCAGCATTTT. Protein: CASSLGTEGVSPQHF. V gene TRBV9 combines with J gene TRBJ1-5, with 7 nucleotides matching TRBD1. The CDR3 has 15 amino acids. V shed 4 bases and J 10 bases; nucleotides not matched to a gene: 14. The germline gives CDR1 SGDLS, CDR2 YYNGEE.

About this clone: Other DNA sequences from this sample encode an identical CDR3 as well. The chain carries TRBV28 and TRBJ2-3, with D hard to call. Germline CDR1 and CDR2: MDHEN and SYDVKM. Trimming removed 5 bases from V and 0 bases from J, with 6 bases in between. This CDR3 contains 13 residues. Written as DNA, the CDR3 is TGTGCCAGCAGTCTCCCTAGCACAGATACGCAGTATTTT. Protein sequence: CASSLPSTDTQYF. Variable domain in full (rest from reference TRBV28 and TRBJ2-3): DVKVTQSSRYLVKRTGEKVFLECVQDMDHENMFWYRQDPGLGLRLIYFSYDVKMKEKGDIPEGYSVSREKKERFSLILESASTNQTSMYLCASSLPSTDTQYFGPGTRLTVL.

CDR3 sequence: CASTQFNEQFF. CDR3 coding DNA: TGTGCCAGCACCCAATTCAATGAGCAGTTCTTC. This sequence joins TRBV12-3 or TRBV12-4 and TRBJ2-1; D remains ambiguous. The CDR3 runs 11 residues. V shed 7 bases and J shed 6 bases, with 7 bases lying between them.

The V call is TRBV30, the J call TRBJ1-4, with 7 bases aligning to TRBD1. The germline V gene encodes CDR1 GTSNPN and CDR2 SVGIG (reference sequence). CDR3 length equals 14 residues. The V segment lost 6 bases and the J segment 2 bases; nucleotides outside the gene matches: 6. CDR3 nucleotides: TGTGCCTGCCTTGACAGGGTGACTAATGAAAAACTGTTTTTT. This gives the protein CACLDRVTNEKLFF.

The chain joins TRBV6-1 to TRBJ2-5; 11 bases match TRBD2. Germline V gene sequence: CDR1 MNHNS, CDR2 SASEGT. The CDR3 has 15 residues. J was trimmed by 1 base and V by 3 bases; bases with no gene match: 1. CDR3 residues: CASSETSGVQETQYF. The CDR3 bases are TGTGCCAGCAGTGAGACTAGCGGGGTCCAAGAGACCCAGTACTTC.

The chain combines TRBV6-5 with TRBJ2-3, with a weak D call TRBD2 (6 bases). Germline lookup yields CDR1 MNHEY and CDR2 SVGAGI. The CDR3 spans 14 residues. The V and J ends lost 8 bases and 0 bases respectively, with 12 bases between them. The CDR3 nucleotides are TGTGCCAGCCGGGCTAGCGCAAGCACAGATACGCAGTATTTT. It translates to CASRASASTDTQYF.

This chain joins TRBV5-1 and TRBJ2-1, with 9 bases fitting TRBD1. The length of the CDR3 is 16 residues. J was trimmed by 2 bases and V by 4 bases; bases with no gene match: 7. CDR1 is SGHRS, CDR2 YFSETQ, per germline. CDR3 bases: TGCGCCAGCAGCATCGGACAGGGGACAGCCTACAATGAGCAGTTCTTC. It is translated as CASSIGQGTAYNEQFF.

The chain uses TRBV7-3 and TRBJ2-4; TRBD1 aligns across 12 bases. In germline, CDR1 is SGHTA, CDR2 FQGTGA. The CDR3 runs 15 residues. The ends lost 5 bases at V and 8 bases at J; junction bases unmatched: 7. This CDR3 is CASSPSGQGADIQYF. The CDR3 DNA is TGTGCCAGCAGCCCCTCGGGACAGGGGGCGGACATTCAGTACTTC. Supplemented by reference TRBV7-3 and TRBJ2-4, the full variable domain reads GAGVSQTPSNKVTEKGKYVELRCDPISGHTALYWYRQSLGQGPEFLIYFQGTGAADDSGLPNDRFFAVRPEGSVSTLKIQRTERGDSAVYLCASSPSGQGADIQYFGAGTRLSVL.

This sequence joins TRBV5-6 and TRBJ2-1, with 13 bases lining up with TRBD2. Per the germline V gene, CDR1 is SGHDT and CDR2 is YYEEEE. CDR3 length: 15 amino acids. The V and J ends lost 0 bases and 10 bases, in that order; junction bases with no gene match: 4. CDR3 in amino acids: CASSLAGTSGEEQFF. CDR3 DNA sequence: TGTGCCAGCAGCTTGGCAGGGACTAGCGGGGAGGAGCAGTTCTTC. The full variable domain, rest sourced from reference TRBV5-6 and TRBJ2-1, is DAGVTQSPTHLIKTRGQQVTLRCSPKSGHDTVSWYQQALGQGPQFIFQYYEEEERQRGNFPDRFSGHQFPNYSSELNVNALLLGDSALYLCASSLAGTSGEEQFFGPGTRLTVL.

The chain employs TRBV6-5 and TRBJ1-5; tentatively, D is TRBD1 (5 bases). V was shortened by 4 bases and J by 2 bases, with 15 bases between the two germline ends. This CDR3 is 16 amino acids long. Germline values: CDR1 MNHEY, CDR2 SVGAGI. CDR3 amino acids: CASSSLQVSGNQPQHF. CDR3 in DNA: TGTGCCAGCAGTTCCCTACAGGTATCCGGCAATCAGCCCCAGCATTTT.

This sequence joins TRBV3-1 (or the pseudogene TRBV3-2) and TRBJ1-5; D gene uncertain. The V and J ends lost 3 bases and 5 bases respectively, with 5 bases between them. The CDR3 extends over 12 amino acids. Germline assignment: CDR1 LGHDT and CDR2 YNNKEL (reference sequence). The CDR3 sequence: CASSHADQPQHF. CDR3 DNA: TGTGCCAGCAGCCACGCAGATCAGCCCCAGCATTTT.

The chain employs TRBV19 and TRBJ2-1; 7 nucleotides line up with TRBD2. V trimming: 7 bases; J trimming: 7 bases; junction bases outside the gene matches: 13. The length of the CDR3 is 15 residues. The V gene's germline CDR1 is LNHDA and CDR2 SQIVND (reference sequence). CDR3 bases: TGTGCCAGTACCCCGGGACTACCTCCCAATAATGAGCAGTTCTTC. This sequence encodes CASTPGLPPNNEQFF.

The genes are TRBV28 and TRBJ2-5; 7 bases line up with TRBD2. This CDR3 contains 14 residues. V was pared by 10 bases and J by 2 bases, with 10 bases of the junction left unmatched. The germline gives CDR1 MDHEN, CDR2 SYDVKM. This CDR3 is CATLRGVEQETQYF. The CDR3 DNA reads TGTGCCACCCTCCGGGGGGTAGAGCAAGAGACCCAGTACTTC.

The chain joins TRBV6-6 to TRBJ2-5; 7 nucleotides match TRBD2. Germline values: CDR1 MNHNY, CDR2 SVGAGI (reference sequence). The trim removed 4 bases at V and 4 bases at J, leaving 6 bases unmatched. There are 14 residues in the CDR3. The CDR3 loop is CASSSPERGETQYF. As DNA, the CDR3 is TGTGCCAGCAGTTCCCCCGAGCGGGGAGAGACCCAGTACTTC.

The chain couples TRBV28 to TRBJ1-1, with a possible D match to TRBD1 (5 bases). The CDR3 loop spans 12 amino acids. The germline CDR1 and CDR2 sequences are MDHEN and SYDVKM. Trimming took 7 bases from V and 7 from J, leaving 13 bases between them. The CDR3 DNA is TGTGCCAGCAACTTGGGGGGTATTGAAGCTTTCTTT. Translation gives CASNLGGIEAFF.

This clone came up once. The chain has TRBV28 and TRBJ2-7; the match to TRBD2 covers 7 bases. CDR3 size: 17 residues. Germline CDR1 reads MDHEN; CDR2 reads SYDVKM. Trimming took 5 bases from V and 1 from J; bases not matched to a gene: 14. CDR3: CASSQSRWAGESYEQYF. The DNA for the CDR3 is TGTGCCAGCAGTCAGAGTAGGTGGGCGGGAGAGTCCTACGAGCAGTACTTC.

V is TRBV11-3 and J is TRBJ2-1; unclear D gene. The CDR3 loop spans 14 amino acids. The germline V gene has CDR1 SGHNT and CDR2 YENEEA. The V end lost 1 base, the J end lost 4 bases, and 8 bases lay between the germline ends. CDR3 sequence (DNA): TGTGCCAGCAGCTTAGGTCACTCTTACAATGAGCAGTTCTTC. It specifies CASSLGHSYNEQFF.

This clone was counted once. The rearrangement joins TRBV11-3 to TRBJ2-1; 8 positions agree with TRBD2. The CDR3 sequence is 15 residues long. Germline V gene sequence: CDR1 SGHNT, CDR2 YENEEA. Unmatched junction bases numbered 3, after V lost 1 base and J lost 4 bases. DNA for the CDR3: TGTGCCAGCAGCTTAGGGTTAGCGGGGTACAATGAGCAGTTCTTC. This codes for CASSLGLAGYNEQFF. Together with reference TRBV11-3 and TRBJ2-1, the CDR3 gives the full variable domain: EAGVVQSPRYKIIEKKQPVAFWCNPISGHNTLYWYLQNLGQGPELLIRYENEEAVDDSQLPKDRFSAERLKGVDSTLKIQPAELGDSAVYLCASSLGLAGYNEQFFGPGTRLTVL.

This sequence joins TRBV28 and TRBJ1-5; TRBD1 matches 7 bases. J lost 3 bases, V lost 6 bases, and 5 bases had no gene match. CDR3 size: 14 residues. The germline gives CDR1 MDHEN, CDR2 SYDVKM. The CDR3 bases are TGTGCCAGCAGGTCCGACAGGGTCAATCAGCCCCAGCATTTT. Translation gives CASRSDRVNQPQHF.

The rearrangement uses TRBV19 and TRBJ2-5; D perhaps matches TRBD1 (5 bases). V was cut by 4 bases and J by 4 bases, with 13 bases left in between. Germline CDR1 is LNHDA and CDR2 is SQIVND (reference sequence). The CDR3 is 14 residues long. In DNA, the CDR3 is TGTGCCAGTAGTACCTCTCTAGGGGCAGAGACCCAGTACTTC. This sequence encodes CASSTSLGAETQYF. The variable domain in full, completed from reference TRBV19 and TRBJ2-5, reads DGGITQSPKYLFRKEGQNVTLSCEQNLNHDAMYWYRQDPGQGLRLIYYSQIVNDFQKGDIAEGYSVSREKKESFPLTVTSAQKNPTAFYLCASSTSLGAETQYFGPGTRLLVL.

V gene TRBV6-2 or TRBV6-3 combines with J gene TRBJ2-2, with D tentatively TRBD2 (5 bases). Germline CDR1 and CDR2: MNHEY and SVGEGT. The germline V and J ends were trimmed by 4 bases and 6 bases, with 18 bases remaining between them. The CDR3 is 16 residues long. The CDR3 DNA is TGTGCCAGCAGTTTTCCGATACGATCGGGGTCCGGGGAGCTGTTTTTT. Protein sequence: CASSFPIRSGSGELFF.

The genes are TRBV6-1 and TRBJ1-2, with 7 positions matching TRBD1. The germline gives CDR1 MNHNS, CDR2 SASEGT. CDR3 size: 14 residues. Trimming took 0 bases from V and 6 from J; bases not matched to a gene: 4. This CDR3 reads CASSEAGDSNGYTF. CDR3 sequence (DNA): TGTGCCAGCAGTGAAGCAGGGGACAGTAATGGCTACACCTTC.

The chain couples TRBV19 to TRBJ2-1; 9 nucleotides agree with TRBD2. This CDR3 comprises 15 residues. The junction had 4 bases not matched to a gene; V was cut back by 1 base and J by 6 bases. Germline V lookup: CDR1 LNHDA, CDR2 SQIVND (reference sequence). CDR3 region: CASSIVTSGANEQFF. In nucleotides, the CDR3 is TGTGCCAGTAGTATAGTGACTAGCGGAGCCAATGAGCAGTTCTTC.

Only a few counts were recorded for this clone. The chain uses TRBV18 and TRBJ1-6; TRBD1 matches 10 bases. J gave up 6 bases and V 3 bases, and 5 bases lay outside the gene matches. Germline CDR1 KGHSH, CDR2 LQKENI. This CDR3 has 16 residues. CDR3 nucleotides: TGTGCCAGCTCACCGCGACAGGGGGCGACTAATTCACCCCTCCACTTT. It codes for CASSPRQGATNSPLHF.

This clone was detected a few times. The CDR3 DNA reads TGCAGCGTAGGTGCAGGGGCCGGGGAAAAACTGTTTTTT. As protein: CSVGAGAGEKLFF. The rearrangement uses TRBV29-1 and TRBJ1-4, with a weak D call TRBD1 (6 bases). The CDR3 length is 13 residues. V was clipped by 6 bases and J by 8 bases, with 16 bases between them. The germline V gene encodes CDR1 SQVTM and CDR2 ANQGSEA. Looking up the rest from reference TRBV29-1 and TRBJ1-4 gives the full variable domain: SAVISQKPSRDICQRGTSLTIQCQVDSQVTMMFWYRQQPGQSLTLIATANQGSEATYESGFVIDKFPISRPNLTFSTLTVSNMSPEDSSIYLCSVGAGAGEKLFFGSGTQLSVL.

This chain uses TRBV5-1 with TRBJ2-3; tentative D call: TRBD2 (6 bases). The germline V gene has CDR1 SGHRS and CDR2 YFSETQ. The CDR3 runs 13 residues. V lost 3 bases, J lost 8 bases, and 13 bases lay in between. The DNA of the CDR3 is TGCGCCAGCAGCTCAGGAGGGGACGGTACGCAGTATTTT. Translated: CASSSGGDGTQYF.

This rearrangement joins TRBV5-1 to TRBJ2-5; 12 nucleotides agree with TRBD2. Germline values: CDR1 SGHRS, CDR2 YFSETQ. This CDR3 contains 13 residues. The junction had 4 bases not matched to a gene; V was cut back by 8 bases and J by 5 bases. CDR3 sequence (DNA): TGCGCCAGTGGACTAGCGGGAACCGAGACCCAGTACTTC. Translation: CASGLAGTETQYF.

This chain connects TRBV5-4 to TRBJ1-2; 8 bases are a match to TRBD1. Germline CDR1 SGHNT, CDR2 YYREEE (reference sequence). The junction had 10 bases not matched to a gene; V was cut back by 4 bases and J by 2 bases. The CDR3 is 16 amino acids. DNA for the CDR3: TGTGCCAGCAGCCCCGGAGGGACAGGAACAAACTATGGCTACACCTTC. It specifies CASSPGGTGTNYGYTF. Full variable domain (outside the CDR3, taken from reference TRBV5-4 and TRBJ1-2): ETGVTQSPTHLIKTRGQQVTLRCSSQSGHNTVSWYQQALGQGPQFIFQYYREEENGRGNFPPRFSGLQFPNYSSELNVNALELDDSALYLCASSPGGTGTNYGYTFGSGTRLTVV.

As DNA, the CDR3 is TGTGCCAGCAGCTTGCTTAGTGGAGAGACCCAGTACTTC. Translated, it gives CASSLLSGETQYF. The chain recombines TRBV11-1 with TRBJ2-5; D is undetermined. This CDR3 contains 13 residues. CDR1 is SGHAT and CDR2 is FQDESV in the germline V gene (reference sequence). Trimming stripped 3 bases from V and 4 bases from J, with 9 bases between. Combining the CDR3 with reference TRBV11-1 and TRBJ2-5 gives the whole variable domain EAEVAQSPRYKITEKSQAVAFWCDPISGHATLYWYRQILGQGPELLVQFQDESVVDDSQLPKDRFSAERLKGVDSTLKIQPAELGDSAMYLCASSLLSGETQYFGPGTRLLVL.

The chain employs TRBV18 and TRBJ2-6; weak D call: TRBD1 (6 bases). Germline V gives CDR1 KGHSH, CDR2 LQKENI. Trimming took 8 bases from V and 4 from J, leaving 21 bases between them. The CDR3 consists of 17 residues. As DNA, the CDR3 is TGTGCCAGCCCCCCGGTAAGGGGGATCGGCGGGGCCAACGTCCTGACTTTC. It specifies CASPPVRGIGGANVLTF.

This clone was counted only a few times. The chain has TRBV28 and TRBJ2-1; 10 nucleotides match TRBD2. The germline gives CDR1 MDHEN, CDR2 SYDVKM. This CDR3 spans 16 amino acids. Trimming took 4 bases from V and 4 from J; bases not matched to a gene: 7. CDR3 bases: TGTGCCAGCAGTTCGATGGGACTAGCGATATACAATGAGCAGTTCTTC. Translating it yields CASSSMGLAIYNEQFF.

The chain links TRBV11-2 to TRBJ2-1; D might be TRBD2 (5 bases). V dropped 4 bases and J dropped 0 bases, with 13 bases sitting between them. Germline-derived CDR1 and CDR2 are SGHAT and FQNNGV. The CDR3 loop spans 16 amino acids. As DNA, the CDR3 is TGTGCCAGCAGCTATCGGATCGGGAACTCCTACAATGAGCAGTTCTTC. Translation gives CASSYRIGNSYNEQFF.